The source of this T cell receptor beta chain is a study of cytomegalovirus exposure and HLA in healthy donors. Remarks on this clone: Its antigen is still unknown.

With 60 Vbeta and 13 Jbeta primers, the PCR was carried out. Clones were sequenced by immunoSEQ multiplex PCR, and TCRdb holds only the in-frame ones, with some missing. The repertoire holds 150,000 to 200,000 clones, with about 90% as singletons. Study conclusions and caveats: TCR beta V segments were, for the most part, productive about 87% or about 30% of the time in an earlier analysis.

Germline-derived CDR1 and CDR2 are SGHNT and YYREEE (reference sequence). Deletions cut 3 bases from V and 3 bases from J, with 13 bases between. The CDR3 runs to 14 residues. The receptor comes from a girl under three years old in good health and CMV-seronegative. The sequencing input was PBMCs. This chain connects TRBV5-4 to TRBJ2-7; TRBD1 might be the D (6 bases). The CDR3 sequence: CASSSRGDFYEQYF. CDR3 nucleotides: TGTGCCAGCAGCTCCAGGGGAGATTTCTACGAGCAGTACTTC.